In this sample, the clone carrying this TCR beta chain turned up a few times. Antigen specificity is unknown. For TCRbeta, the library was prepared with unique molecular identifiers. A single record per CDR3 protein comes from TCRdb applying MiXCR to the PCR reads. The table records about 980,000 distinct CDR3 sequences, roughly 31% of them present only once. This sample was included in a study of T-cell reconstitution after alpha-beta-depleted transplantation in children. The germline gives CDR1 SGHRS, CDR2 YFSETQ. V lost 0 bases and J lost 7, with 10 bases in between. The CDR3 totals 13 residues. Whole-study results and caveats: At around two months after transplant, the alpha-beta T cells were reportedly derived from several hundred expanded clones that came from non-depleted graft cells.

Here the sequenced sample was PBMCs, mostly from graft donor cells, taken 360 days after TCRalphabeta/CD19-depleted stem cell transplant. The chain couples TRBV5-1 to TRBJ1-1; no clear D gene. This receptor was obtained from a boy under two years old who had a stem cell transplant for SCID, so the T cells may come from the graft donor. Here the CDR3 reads CASSLGYRGEAFF. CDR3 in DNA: TGCGCCAGCAGCTTGGGTTATCGGGGTGAAGCTTTCTTT.